This T cell receptor (beta chain) was sequenced for a study of cytotoxic CD8 clonotypes in ibrutinib-treated CLL. J was trimmed by 6 bases and V by 9 bases; bases with no gene match: 11. The CDR3 has 14 residues. CDR1 is SGHRS, CDR2 YFSETQ, per germline. Notes on the study in general: The study found clonality rose at ibrutinib response, then fell toward baseline at progression.

Repertoires were generated with immunoSEQ multiplex PCR, while TCRdb's copy carries only in-frame clones and drops some. The sample holds hundreds of thousands of clones, about four fifths seen once. Details on this clone: What it binds is unknown.

Extraction of roughly 2 micrograms of genomic DNA from cryopreserved PBMCs supplied material for TCR beta libraries. This TCR was sampled from a human donor with chronic lymphocytic leukemia. The specimen comprised PBMCs, sampled after 12 months of ibrutinib treatment. The chain employs TRBV5-1 and TRBJ1-4; 7 nucleotides align to TRBD1. The CDR3 DNA follows: TGCGCCACCCGAAAACAGGGGCCCGATGAAAAACTGTTTTTT. Amino acid sequence: CATRKQGPDEKLFF. The variable domain in full, with the rest retrieved from reference TRBV5-1 and TRBJ1-4, is KAGVTQTPRYLIKTRGQQVTLSCSPISGHRSVSWYQQTPGQGLQFLFEYFSETQRNKGNFPGRFSGRQFSNSRSEMNVSTLELGDSALYLCATRKQGPDEKLFFGSGTQLSVL.